This TCR beta chain came from a study of blood T cell repertoires in COVID-19. About the study: Sites in the United States, Italy and Spain provided acute and convalescent COVID-19 samples. T cells, B-cell-depleted T cells, or PBMCs provided the cDNA or gDNA that served as material.

The V gene lost 6 bases and the J gene lost 0 bases, with 15 bases spanning the gap. The CDR3 contains 16 residues. Germline V CDR1 and CDR2: MRHNA, SNTAGT. Per the original methods: It was from reference gene primer amplification that nucleated cell counts were estimated. Sequencing used immunoSEQ multiplex PCR; TCRdb keeps in-frame clones, though not all of them. The V and J calls and clone size were taken over from that table, and D and trimming were inferred from the DNA. The sample yields roughly 300,000 clones, approximately 87% seen once. The clonotype comes from a woman in her fifties or sixties who had recovered from COVID-19. Sequenced material: peripheral blood. This chain links TRBV6-4 with TRBJ1-5; maybe TRBD1 (6 bases). The CDR3: CASSRGARPSNQPQHF. As DNA, the CDR3 is TGTGCCAGCAGCCGGGGGGCCCGGCCTAGCAATCAGCCCCAGCATTTT.